This passage covers 8 T cell receptor beta chains from one sample sequenced in a study of cytomegalovirus exposure and HLA in healthy donors. Both 60 Vbeta primers and 13 Jbeta primers went into the PCR. Assay used: immunoSEQ multiplex PCR; TCRdb lists only in-frame clones, some missing. The table shows about 200,000 clones, with about 90% occurring only once. Sample: PBMCs. The receptor source for this set is a young man in good health and CMV-seronegative.

V is TRBV4-2 and J is TRBJ1-6; maybe TRBD1 (6 bases). The CDR3 is made up of 17 amino acids. Germline V gene sequence: CDR1 LGHNA, CDR2 YNFKEQ. Trimming left V 5 bases short and J 4 bases short, with 18 bases between. CDR3: CASSKPTGEDYNSPLHF. The CDR3 DNA is TGTGCCAGCAGCAAACCGACAGGAGAAGATTATAATTCACCCCTCCACTTT.

This clone was seen only a few times. This chain connects TRBV2 to TRBJ2-2; tentatively, D is TRBD2 (6 bases). The germline gives CDR1 SNHLY, CDR2 FYNNEI. Trimming pared 4 bases from V and 2 bases from J, leaving 17 bases between. CDR3 size: 17 residues. The DNA of the CDR3 is TGTGCCAGCAGTGTTGGGGCGGGAATGACTAACACCGGGGAGCTGTTTTTT. This sequence encodes CASSVGAGMTNTGELFF.

This clone was counted once. This rearrangement joins TRBV18 to TRBJ1-1, with no clear D. The CDR3 totals 13 residues. Germline V gene sequence: CDR1 KGHSH, CDR2 LQKENI. Trimming removed 4 bases from V and 2 bases from J, with 8 bases in between. CDR3 coding DNA: TGTGCCAGCTCACGGGTGACTAACACTGAAGCTTTCTTT. It encodes CASSRVTNTEAFF.

This chain links TRBV27 with TRBJ2-1; 7 nucleotides agree with TRBD2. Germline loops: CDR1 MNHEY, CDR2 SMNVEV (reference sequence). V was clipped by 5 bases and J by 4 bases; unmatched bases: 11. This CDR3 contains 16 residues. The DNA for the CDR3 is TGTGCCAGCAGTCCCAATCGAGCGGGATCGTACAATGAGCAGTTCTTC. This translates into CASSPNRAGSYNEQFF.

J is TRBJ2-1 and V is TRBV9; TRBD2 matches at 8 bases. This CDR3 contains 14 residues. CDR1 and CDR2 (germline): SGDLS, YYNGEE. Trimming at V came to 0 bases and at J to 9 bases, leaving 5 bases not matched to a gene. CDR3 bases: TGTGCCAGCAGCGTAGCGCGGACTAGCAGTGAGCAGTTCTTC. It encodes CASSVARTSSEQFF.

V and J are TRBV15 and TRBJ2-1, with TRBD2 identical over 8 bases. Trimming took 0 bases from V and 1 from J; bases not matched to a gene: 11. The CDR3 spans 19 residues. Germline loops: CDR1 LNHNV, CDR2 YYDKDF (reference sequence). The CDR3 bases are TGTGCCACCAGCAGAGATTTGAGGCGGGGGGTCGGGTCCTACAATGAGCAGTTCTTC. Its translation: CATSRDLRRGVGSYNEQFF.

This chain uses TRBV29-1 with TRBJ2-7; TRBD2 matches 9 bases. The CDR3 extends over 13 amino acids. Germline CDR1 reads SQVTM; CDR2 reads ANQGSEA. V shed 5 bases and J 2 bases; nucleotides not matched to a gene: 4. The CDR3 DNA reads as TGCAGCGTTATAGCGGGAGAGCCCTACGAGCAGTACTTC. Translating gives CSVIAGEPYEQYF.

V and J are TRBV6-5 and TRBJ1-2; 8 bases line up with TRBD1. Germline V lookup: CDR1 MNHEY, CDR2 SVGAGI. The J segment lost 8 bases and the V segment lost 6 bases, leaving 11 bases of the junction unmatched. The length of the CDR3 is 14 residues. The CDR3 sequence is CASRSDRARGGYTF. The CDR3 DNA reads as TGTGCCAGCAGATCGGACAGGGCCAGGGGAGGCTACACCTTC.